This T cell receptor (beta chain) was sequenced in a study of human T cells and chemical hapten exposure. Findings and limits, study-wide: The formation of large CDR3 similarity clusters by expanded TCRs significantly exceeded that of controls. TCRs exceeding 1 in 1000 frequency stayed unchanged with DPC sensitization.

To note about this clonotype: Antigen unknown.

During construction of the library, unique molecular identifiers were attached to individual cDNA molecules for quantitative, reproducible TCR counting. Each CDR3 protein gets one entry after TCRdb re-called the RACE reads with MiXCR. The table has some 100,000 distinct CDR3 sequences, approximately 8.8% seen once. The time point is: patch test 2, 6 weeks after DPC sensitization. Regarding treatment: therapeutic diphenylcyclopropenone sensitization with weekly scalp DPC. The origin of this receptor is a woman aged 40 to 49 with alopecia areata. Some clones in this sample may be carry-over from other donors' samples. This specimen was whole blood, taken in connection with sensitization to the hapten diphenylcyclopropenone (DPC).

In nucleotides, the CDR3 is TGCAGTGCCGAGTCAGGGGAGTACACCGGGGAGCTGTTTTTT. Protein product: CSAESGEYTGELFF. The V call is TRBV20-1, the J call TRBJ2-2, with a tentative D call TRBD1 (6 bases). Germline V gene data show CDR1 as DFQATT and CDR2 as SNEGSKA (reference sequence). The CDR3 has 14 residues. Trimming pared 6 bases from V and 3 bases from J, leaving 14 bases between.